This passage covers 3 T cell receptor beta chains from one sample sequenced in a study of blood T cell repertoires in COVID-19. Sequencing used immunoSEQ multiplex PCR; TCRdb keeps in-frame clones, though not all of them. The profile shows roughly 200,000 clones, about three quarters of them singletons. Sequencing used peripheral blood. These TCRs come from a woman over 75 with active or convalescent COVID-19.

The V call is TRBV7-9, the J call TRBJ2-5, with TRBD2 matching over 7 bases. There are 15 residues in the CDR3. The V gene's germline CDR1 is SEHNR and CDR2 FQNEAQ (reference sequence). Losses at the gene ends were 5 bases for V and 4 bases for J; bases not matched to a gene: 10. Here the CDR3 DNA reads TGTGCCAGCAGCCCCCCGAGCGGGGACCTAGAGACCCAGTACTTC. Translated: CASSPPSGDLETQYF.

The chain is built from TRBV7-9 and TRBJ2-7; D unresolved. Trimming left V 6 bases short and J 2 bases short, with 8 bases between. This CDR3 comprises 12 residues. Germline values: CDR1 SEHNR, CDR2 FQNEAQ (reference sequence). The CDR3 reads CASSTETYEQYF. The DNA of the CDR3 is TGTGCCAGCAGTACAGAGACCTACGAGCAGTACTTC.

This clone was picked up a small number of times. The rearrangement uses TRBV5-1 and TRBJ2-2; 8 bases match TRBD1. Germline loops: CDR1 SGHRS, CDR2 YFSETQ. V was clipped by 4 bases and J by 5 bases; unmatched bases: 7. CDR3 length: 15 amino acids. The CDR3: CASSLRTGITGELFF. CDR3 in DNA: TGCGCCAGCAGCCTCCGGACAGGGATAACCGGGGAGCTGTTTTTT.